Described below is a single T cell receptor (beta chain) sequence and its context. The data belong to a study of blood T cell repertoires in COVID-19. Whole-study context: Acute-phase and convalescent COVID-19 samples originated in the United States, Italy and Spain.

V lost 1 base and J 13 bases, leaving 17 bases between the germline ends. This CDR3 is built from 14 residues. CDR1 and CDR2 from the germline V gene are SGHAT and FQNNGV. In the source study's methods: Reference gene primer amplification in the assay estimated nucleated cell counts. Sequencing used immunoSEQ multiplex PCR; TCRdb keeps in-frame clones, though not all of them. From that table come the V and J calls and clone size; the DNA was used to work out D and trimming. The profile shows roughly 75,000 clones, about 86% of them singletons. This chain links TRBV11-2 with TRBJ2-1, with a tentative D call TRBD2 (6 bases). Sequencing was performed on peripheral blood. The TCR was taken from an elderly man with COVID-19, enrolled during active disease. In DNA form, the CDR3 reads TGTGCCAGCAGCTTAGTACTAGCTGGGGGTCATCAGTTCTTC. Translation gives CASSLVLAGGHQFF.